The TCR beta chain under discussion was sequenced for a study of blood T cell repertoires in COVID-19. As for the study in general: Acute and convalescent COVID-19 samples came from the United States, Italy and Spain.

Participants had their cohort set by participant-reported clinical history. Germline assignment: CDR1 LGHDT and CDR2 YNNKEL (reference sequence). Trimming shortened V by 3 bases and J by 3 bases, and 8 bases separated the two germline ends. The CDR3 consists of 13 residues. Some clones are missing from TCRdb's copy, which holds only in-frame ones; the method was immunoSEQ multiplex PCR. The sample lists 200,000 to 250,000 clones, around 88% occurring once. Sequencing input: PBMCs or T cells enriched from blood (not recorded which). The chain employs TRBV3-1 (or the pseudogene TRBV3-2) and TRBJ2-5; TRBD1 is a possible D gene (6 bases). The sequence was obtained from a woman between 50 and 59 years old with acute COVID-19. CDR3 bases: TGTGCCAGCAGCCACTCAGGGGAAGAGACCCAGTACTTC. It specifies CASSHSGEETQYF.